Given below is one T cell receptor beta chain in context. Trimming took off 0 bases at V and 5 bases at J, with 14 bases between the two ends. This CDR3 region has 16 residues. CDR1 and CDR2 from the germline V gene are SGDLS and YYNGEE. Clones were read by immunoSEQ multiplex PCR, and TCRdb kept only the in-frame ones, dropping some. The profile shows 35,000 to 45,000 clones, around 81% of them singletons. This record belongs to a study of T cell responses to AZD1222 COVID-19 vaccine. The specimen was peripheral blood, collected on day 0 of AZD1222 vaccination. The TCR sequence derives from an adult in good health. The chain is built from TRBV9 and TRBJ2-2; D possibly uses TRBD1 or TRBD2 (6 bases each). The CDR3 spells CASSVVVGAGTGELFF. The CDR3 DNA follows: TGTGCCAGCAGCGTAGTTGTGGGGGCGGGGACCGGGGAGCTGTTTTTT.